Each of the 22 T cell receptor beta chains below was sequenced from the same sample in a study of T cell responses to AZD1222 COVID-19 vaccine. Sequencing used immunoSEQ multiplex PCR; TCRdb keeps in-frame clones, though not all of them. The profile shows 40,000 to 65,000 clones, 84% of them singletons. The input for sequencing was peripheral blood, taken on day 0 of AZD1222 vaccination. The receptors stem from an adult in good health.

The rearrangement links TRBV18 to TRBJ1-6; 8 bases are shared with TRBD1. The germline V gene has CDR1 KGHSH and CDR2 LQKENI. V lost 3 bases and J lost 0; bases outside the gene matches: 4. The CDR3 is 17 residues long. CDR3 region: CASSPRQGSSYNSPLHF. The CDR3 nucleotides are TGTGCCAGCTCACCTCGACAGGGGAGCTCCTATAATTCACCCCTCCACTTT.

This clone was counted between two and nine times. V gene TRBV28 combines with J gene TRBJ2-1, with no clear D. This CDR3 contains 14 residues. Germline assignment: CDR1 MDHEN and CDR2 SYDVKM. V was pared by 2 bases and J by 4 bases, with 9 bases between. CDR3 nucleotide sequence: TGTGCCAGCAGTTTACCCCCGTTTTACAATGAGCAGTTCTTC. Amino acid sequence: CASSLPPFYNEQFF.

This clone was seen more than once but under ten times. The chain uses TRBV28 and TRBJ2-7, with 12 bases aligning to TRBD2. After removal of 6 bases from V and 3 bases from J, the junction contained 6 bases not matched to a gene. The CDR3 runs to 15 residues. The germline CDR1 and CDR2 sequences are MDHEN and SYDVKM. The CDR3 loop is CASRKTSGRIYEQYF. The CDR3 DNA follows: TGTGCCAGCAGGAAAACTAGCGGGAGGATCTACGAGCAGTACTTC.

This CDR3 reads CAIRGLAGEGEQYF. CDR3 coding DNA: TGTGCCATCAGGGGACTAGCGGGAGAGGGGGAGCAGTACTTC. This chain joins TRBV10-3 and TRBJ2-7, with 14 bases identical to TRBD2. The CDR3 contains 14 residues. Germline V lookup: CDR1 ENHRY, CDR2 SYGVKD. The trim removed 6 bases at V and 7 bases at J, leaving 5 bases unmatched.

J is TRBJ1-2 and V is TRBV27, with D possibly matching TRBD1 (5 bases). V was cut by 0 bases and J by 8 bases, with 22 bases left in between. The CDR3 extends over 17 amino acids. The germline V gene has CDR1 MNHEY and CDR2 SMNVEV (reference sequence). CDR3 DNA sequence: TGTGCCAGCAGTTTATCTGGGGGTGGAGGGCCGGTCTCGGGCTACACCTTC. It specifies CASSLSGGGGPVSGYTF.

This clone showed up just a few times. The genes are TRBV19 and TRBJ1-4, with unresolved D. Germline values: CDR1 LNHDA, CDR2 SQIVND (reference sequence). This CDR3 has 13 residues. V was cut by 5 bases and J by 5 bases, with 9 bases left in between. DNA of the CDR3: TGTGCCAGTAGTGGCGGACCCAATGAAAAACTGTTTTTT. This sequence encodes CASSGGPNEKLFF. Full variable domain (missing parts from reference TRBV19 and TRBJ1-4): DGGITQSPKYLFRKEGQNVTLSCEQNLNHDAMYWYRQDPGQGLRLIYYSQIVNDFQKGDIAEGYSVSREKKESFPLTVTSAQKNPTAFYLCASSGGPNEKLFFGSGTQLSVL.

The chain uses TRBV2 and TRBJ2-7, with D unclear. The CDR3 length is 13 residues. V was pared by 3 bases and J by 2 bases, with 8 bases between. Germline V lookup: CDR1 SNHLY, CDR2 FYNNEI. DNA of the CDR3: TGTGCCAGCAGTGACTTAGATACCTACGAGCAGTACTTC. Protein sequence: CASSDLDTYEQYF.

This sequence joins TRBV2 and TRBJ1-5; possible D gene TRBD1, 5 bases. Trimming left V 8 bases short and J 4 bases short, with 12 bases between. The CDR3 is 13 amino acids. CDR1 SNHLY and CDR2 FYNNEI come from the germline V gene. The CDR3 DNA follows: TGTGCCAGCGGGCGGGACGGTAATCAGCCCCAGCATTTT. Translation: CASGRDGNQPQHF.

The chain joins TRBV6-1 to TRBJ2-1; TRBD1 aligns across 7 bases. The CDR3 runs 16 residues. The ends lost 0 bases at V and 7 bases at J; junction bases unmatched: 9. Germline values: CDR1 MNHNS, CDR2 SASEGT. The CDR3 is CASSEASTGLGNEQFF. For the CDR3, the DNA is TGTGCCAGCAGTGAAGCGTCGACAGGGCTGGGGAATGAGCAGTTCTTC.

The gene calls are TRBV6-1 and TRBJ2-2; 8 positions agree with TRBD2. V lost 2 bases to trimming and J lost 1 base; unmatched junction nucleotides: 3. This CDR3 region has 16 residues. The germline gives CDR1 MNHNS, CDR2 SASEGT. The CDR3 nucleotides read TGTGCCAGCAGTGAATTGAGCGGGAGGAACACCGGGGAGCTGTTTTTT. This sequence encodes CASSELSGRNTGELFF.

This rearrangement joins TRBV5-6 to TRBJ2-1, with 10 positions matching TRBD2. V was clipped by 10 bases and J by 10 bases; unmatched bases: 11. Looked up from germline, CDR1 is SGHDT and CDR2 is YYEEEE. The CDR3 has 13 residues. CDR3 nucleotides: TGTGCCGCGCCTAGCGGGAGCAGGGAGGAGCAGTTCTTC. Residues: CAAPSGSREEQFF.

The genes are TRBV11-2 and TRBJ2-1; possibly TRBD2 for D (7 bases). V lost 5 bases, J lost 4 bases, and 18 bases lay in between. The germline CDR1 and CDR2 sequences are SGHAT and FQNNGV. This CDR3 region has 16 residues. The CDR3 DNA sequence: TGTGCCAGCAGCCTGACTAGCCGGGGGCTATACAATGAGCAGTTCTTC. Its protein is CASSLTSRGLYNEQFF. The full variable domain, its missing parts supplied by reference TRBV11-2 and TRBJ2-1, is EAGVAQSPRYKIIEKRQSVAFWCNPISGHATLYWYQQILGQGPKLLIQFQNNGVVDDSQLPKDRFSAERLKGVDSTLKIQPAKLEDSAVYLCASSLTSRGLYNEQFFGPGTRLTVL.

In this sample, this clone turned up a few times. The V and J genes are TRBV4-1 and TRBJ2-2, with D possibly TRBD2 on 5 matching bases. The V end was cut by 6 bases, the J end by 6 bases, with 14 bases between. The CDR3 is made up of 14 amino acids. Germline assignment: CDR1 MGHRA and CDR2 YSYEKL. CDR3 nucleotides: TGCGCCAGCAGTAAACGGGGAATGGCCGGGGAGCTGTTTTTT. It specifies CASSKRGMAGELFF.

V and J are TRBV5-4 and TRBJ2-7; the D gene is possibly TRBD2 (6 bases). The CDR3 totals 16 residues. Trimming took 0 bases from V and 0 from J, leaving 13 bases between them. CDR1 and CDR2 (germline): SGHNT, YYREEE (reference sequence). The CDR3 DNA sequence: TGTGCCAGCAGCTTGGCCCGGGGGAGGCCCTCCTACGAGCAGTACTTC. This translates into CASSLARGRPSYEQYF.

This clone was found once. The CDR3 bases are TGCGCCAGCAGCCAGCAGGGAAACAATCAGCCCCAGCATTTT. This codes for CASSQQGNNQPQHF. The V and J genes are TRBV4-1 and TRBJ1-5; tentative D call: TRBD1 (5 bases). Per the germline V gene, CDR1 is MGHRA and CDR2 is YSYEKL. The germline V and J ends were trimmed by 3 bases and 3 bases, with 9 bases remaining between them. CDR3 length: 14 amino acids.

The V call is TRBV7-2, the J call TRBJ1-3, with unresolved D. In germline, CDR1 is SGHTA, CDR2 FQGNSA. V was pared by 1 base and J by 3 bases, with 10 bases between. This CDR3 is built from 15 residues. The CDR3 region has the DNA TGTGCCAGCAGCTTAGTTGGAGGGAATGGAAACACCATATATTTT. It is translated as CASSLVGGNGNTIYF.

The count of this clone is one. The chain couples TRBV25-1 to TRBJ2-5; 7 bases fit TRBD2. V lost 3 bases, J lost 5 bases, and 12 bases stayed unmatched. In germline, CDR1 is MGHDK, CDR2 SYGVNS. CDR3 length equals 16 residues. CDR3 sequence: CASSDRASGGRETQYF. The CDR3 nucleotides are TGTGCCAGCAGTGACCGAGCTAGCGGAGGTAGGGAGACCCAGTACTTC.

The chain employs TRBV4-3 and TRBJ2-1, with a weak D call TRBD2 (6 bases). V was trimmed by 3 bases and J by 15 bases, leaving 12 bases between them. This CDR3 has 11 residues. Germline V lookup: CDR1 LGHNA, CDR2 YSLEER. The CDR3 is CASSQAGSWFF. CDR3 bases: TGCGCCAGCAGCCAGGCCGGGAGCTGGTTCTTC.

The chain employs TRBV28 and TRBJ1-2; the match to TRBD1 covers 8 bases. Germline CDR1 MDHEN, CDR2 SYDVKM. V was clipped by 2 bases and J by 8 bases; unmatched bases: 10. This CDR3 region has 15 residues. The CDR3 bases are TGTGCCAGCAGTTTACCCGCAGGGGGCTTTCAGGGCTACACCTTC. Protein product: CASSLPAGGFQGYTF.

V is TRBV2 and J is TRBJ2-7; possible D gene TRBD2, 5 bases. The CDR3 runs to 15 residues. Trimming shortened V by 2 bases and J by 2 bases, and 13 bases separated the two germline ends. The germline gives CDR1 SNHLY, CDR2 FYNNEI. The CDR3 coding sequence is TGTGCCAGCAGTGAACCCGACTCGGGAACCTACGAGCAGTACTTC. This sequence encodes CASSEPDSGTYEQYF.

V usage is TRBV4-3 and J usage is TRBJ2-1, with 13 bases identical to TRBD2. Germline loops: CDR1 LGHNA, CDR2 YSLEER. The CDR3 is 19 residues long. J was trimmed by 0 bases and V by 4 bases; bases with no gene match: 9. The CDR3 DNA reads TGCGCCAGCAGCCTTCGGCCGGGACTAGCGGGACGCTCCTACAATGAGCAGTTCTTC. Protein product: CASSLRPGLAGRSYNEQFF.

The V call is TRBV14, the J call TRBJ1-2; D remains ambiguous. The germline V and J ends were trimmed by 0 bases and 6 bases, with 14 bases remaining between them. The CDR3 is made up of 15 amino acids. The germline gives CDR1 SGHDN, CDR2 FVKESK. The CDR3 protein is CASSQELGREDGYTF. CDR3 DNA: TGTGCCAGCAGCCAAGAGCTCGGGAGGGAGGATGGCTACACCTTC.